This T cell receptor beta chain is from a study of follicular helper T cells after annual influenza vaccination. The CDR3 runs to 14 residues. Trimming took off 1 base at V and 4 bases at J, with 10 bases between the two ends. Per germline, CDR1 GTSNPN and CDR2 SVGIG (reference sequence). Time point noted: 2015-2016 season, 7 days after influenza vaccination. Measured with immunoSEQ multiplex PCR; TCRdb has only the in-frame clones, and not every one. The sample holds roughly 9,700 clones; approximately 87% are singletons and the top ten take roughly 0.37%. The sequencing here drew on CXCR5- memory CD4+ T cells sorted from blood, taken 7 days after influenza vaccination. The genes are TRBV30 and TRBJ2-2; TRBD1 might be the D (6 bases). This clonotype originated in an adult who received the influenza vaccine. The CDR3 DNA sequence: TGTGCCTGGAGTGGGGGGCAGGGCACCGGGGAGCTGTTTTTT. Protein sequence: CAWSGGQGTGELFF.